The T cell receptor (beta chain) described here comes from a study of Ad26.COV2.S vaccination and SARS-CoV-2 variants. Study-wide results and caveats: It was found that vaccine and placebo recipients had similar non-spike TCR breadth.

TCRdb keeps only in-frame clones here, not all; method: immunoSEQ multiplex PCR. The table shows fewer than 400,000 clones, with approximately 89% occurring only once. For this clone: Its antigen is still unknown.

Stated treatment: some 20 received Ad26.COV2.S at low or high dose, single or two shots; a few received placebo; per-sample allocation not given. The samples were gathered on day 63 after the first injection of vaccine or placebo. V dropped 6 bases and J dropped 2 bases, with 6 bases sitting between them. CDR3 size: 12 residues. Source: peripheral blood, taken in a trial of Ad26.COV2.S vaccine versus placebo. The receptor's source is a person between 18 and 60 years old who received the Ad26.COV2.S COVID-19 vaccine or a placebo. The V gene is TRBV12-3 or TRBV12-4, the J gene TRBJ2-3; the D gene is possibly TRBD2 (5 bases). The CDR3 coding sequence is TGTGCCAGCAGGGAGGTCACAGATACGCAGTATTTT. Amino acid sequence: CASREVTDTQYF.